A single sample is the source of the 20 T cell receptor beta chains below, sequenced in a study of blood T cell repertoires in COVID-19. The repertoire was sequenced with immunoSEQ multiplex PCR; TCRdb's copy has only in-frame clones and lacks some. Of 160,000 or so clones detected, roughly 93% appear once; the ten largest clones hold roughly 1.9%. Sequenced sample: peripheral blood. The receptor set was obtained from a woman in her fifties or sixties with COVID-19, enrolled during active disease.

This clone was seen just once. This chain connects TRBV19 to TRBJ1-3, with D perhaps TRBD1 (6 bases). CDR1 LNHDA and CDR2 SQIVND come from the germline V gene (reference sequence). The CDR3 covers 17 residues. V lost 7 bases, J lost 0 bases, and 19 bases lay in between. CDR3 region: CASKMHGGRGSGNTIYF. In DNA, the CDR3 is TGTGCCAGTAAAATGCATGGGGGCAGGGGCTCTGGAAACACCATATATTTT.

The chain is built from TRBV7-2 and TRBJ1-1; D not certain. This CDR3 comprises 14 residues. V was clipped by 1 base and J by 3 bases, with 9 bases between them. Looked up from germline, CDR1 is SGHTA and CDR2 is FQGNSA. The CDR3 region is CASSLGVSHTEAFF. The CDR3 nucleotides read TGTGCCAGCAGCTTAGGAGTGTCGCACACTGAAGCTTTCTTT.

This clone came up once. The V and J genes are TRBV20-1 and TRBJ1-2, with D unresolved. The V gene's germline CDR1 is DFQATT and CDR2 SNEGSKA (reference sequence). The CDR3 totals 11 residues. V lost 7 bases, J lost 5 bases, and 11 bases lay in between. Here the CDR3 DNA reads TGCAGTGGGAGGACGGTTTATGGCTACACCTTC. It translates to CSGRTVYGYTF.

The gene calls are TRBV7-6 and TRBJ2-5; 11 bases match TRBD1. CDR1 and CDR2 (germline): SGHVS, FNYEAQ. The CDR3 loop spans 17 amino acids. With V trimmed by 0 bases and J by 5 bases, 8 bases remained unmatched. CDR3: CASSLAHGTGGLETQYF. CDR3 in DNA: TGTGCCAGCAGCTTAGCGCATGGGACAGGGGGACTGGAGACCCAGTACTTC.

This rearrangement joins TRBV19 to TRBJ2-1; 10 nucleotides line up with TRBD2. The CDR3 loop spans 16 amino acids. V shed 3 bases, J shed 7 bases, and the junction held 9 bases outside the gene matches. From germline, CDR1 is LNHDA and CDR2 SQIVND (reference sequence). CDR3 amino acids: CASSIDSGGPINEQFF. The CDR3 DNA sequence: TGTGCCAGTAGTATCGATAGCGGGGGGCCCATAAATGAGCAGTTCTTC. Based on the CDR3 plus reference TRBV19 and TRBJ2-1, the full variable domain is DGGITQSPKYLFRKEGQNVTLSCEQNLNHDAMYWYRQDPGQGLRLIYYSQIVNDFQKGDIAEGYSVSREKKESFPLTVTSAQKNPTAFYLCASSIDSGGPINEQFFGPGTRLTVL.

The rearrangement links TRBV3-1 (or the pseudogene TRBV3-2) to TRBJ1-1; no clear D gene. CDR3 length: 12 residues. Germline assignment: CDR1 LGHDT and CDR2 YNNKEL (reference sequence). Trimming removed 6 bases from V and 3 bases from J, with 8 bases in between. The chain's CDR3 is CASRKRDTEAFF. The CDR3 nucleotides are TGTGCCAGCAGAAAGAGGGACACTGAAGCTTTCTTT.

The V call is TRBV6-1, the J call TRBJ2-7; D unresolved. V was clipped by 2 bases and J by 3 bases, with 11 bases between them. The CDR3 sequence is 14 residues long. The germline V gene encodes CDR1 MNHNS and CDR2 SASEGT. The CDR3 nucleotides are TGTGCCAGCAGTGAAATGCATGGCCTCTACGAGCAGTACTTC. Translating it yields CASSEMHGLYEQYF.

V is TRBV3-1 (or the pseudogene TRBV3-2) and J is TRBJ2-1, with TRBD1 matching 7 bases. This CDR3 is 13 amino acids long. J gave up 6 bases and V 4 bases, and 3 bases lay outside the gene matches. In germline, CDR1 is LGHDT, CDR2 YNNKEL (reference sequence). The DNA for the CDR3 is TGTGCCAGCAGCCCAAACAGGGGCAATGAGCAGTTCTTC. Translating it yields CASSPNRGNEQFF.

The J gene is TRBJ1-4, the V gene TRBV7-2; 11 positions agree with TRBD1. The CDR3 has 14 amino acids. From germline, CDR1 is SGHTA and CDR2 FQGNSA. With V trimmed by 6 bases and J by 7 bases, 4 bases remained unmatched. This chain's CDR3 is CASRPGTGGEKLFF. CDR3 nucleotide sequence: TGTGCCAGCAGGCCCGGGACAGGGGGTGAAAAACTGTTTTTT.

This clone was detected only once. The chain uses TRBV5-4 and TRBJ1-2; 10 bases fit TRBD1. J gave up 7 bases and V 3 bases, and 12 bases lay outside the gene matches. From germline, CDR1 is SGHNT and CDR2 YYREEE (reference sequence). The CDR3 is 16 residues long. As DNA, the CDR3 is TGTGCCAGCAGCTCAACTCTTCGGGGGACAGGGGCTGGCTACACCTTC. It is translated as CASSSTLRGTGAGYTF.

This sequence joins TRBV7-8 and TRBJ1-5, with a possible D match to TRBD1 (5 bases). This CDR3 has 13 amino acids. Germline CDR1 SGHVS, CDR2 FQNEAQ. Trimming pared 1 base from V and 4 bases from J, leaving 5 bases between. This CDR3 is CASSLDRNQPQHF. The CDR3 region has the DNA TGTGCCAGCAGCTTAGACAGGAATCAGCCCCAGCATTTT.

The chain is built from TRBV7-9 and TRBJ1-5; D is undetermined. Trimming took 1 base from V and 2 from J, leaving 12 bases between them. The germline V gene encodes CDR1 SEHNR and CDR2 FQNEAQ (reference sequence). The CDR3 runs 16 residues. DNA of the CDR3: TGTGCCAGCAGCTTAGATGGTCGGCAGGGCAATCAGCCCCAGCATTTT. This translates into CASSLDGRQGNQPQHF.

The chain employs TRBV19 and TRBJ1-2; perhaps TRBD1 as D (6 bases). V dropped 5 bases and J dropped 6 bases, with 16 bases sitting between them. Looked up from germline, CDR1 is LNHDA and CDR2 is SQIVND (reference sequence). This CDR3 has 14 amino acids. Written as DNA, the CDR3 is TGTGCCAGTAGTTTGGGGGCGCAGGCAGATGGCTACACCTTC. Its translation is CASSLGAQADGYTF.

The gene calls are TRBV19 and TRBJ1-2; D not resolved. V was trimmed by 5 bases and J by 4 bases, leaving 14 bases between them. CDR3 length: 14 amino acids. The germline CDR1 and CDR2 sequences are LNHDA and SQIVND (reference sequence). The CDR3 nucleotides read TGTGCCAGTAGTCTGATGACCCTAGGCTATGGCTACACCTTC. Translation gives CASSLMTLGYGYTF.

The V call is TRBV7-9, the J call TRBJ1-4, with TRBD1 matching 7 bases. The trim removed 5 bases at V and 6 bases at J, leaving 9 bases unmatched. The CDR3 has 15 residues. Germline V gives CDR1 SEHNR, CDR2 FQNEAQ (reference sequence). CDR3 protein: CASSTRGRGDEKLFF. In nucleotides, the CDR3 is TGTGCCAGCAGCACCCGCGGCAGGGGGGATGAAAAACTGTTTTTT.

The chain joins TRBV4-2 to TRBJ2-7; D possibly corresponds to TRBD2 (6 bases). The germline gives CDR1 LGHNA, CDR2 YNFKEQ. Between the trimmed V and J ends, which lost 0 bases and 3 bases, there was a span of 9 bases. The CDR3 totals 14 residues. CDR3 region: CASSQDPGSYEQYF. The CDR3 bases are TGTGCCAGCAGCCAAGATCCCGGGAGCTACGAGCAGTACTTC.

The chain combines TRBV7-3 with TRBJ2-2; tentative D call: TRBD1 (6 bases). V was shortened by 5 bases and J by 1 base, with 17 bases between the two germline ends. The CDR3 totals 17 residues. Germline loops: CDR1 SGHTA, CDR2 FQGTGA. The CDR3 region has the DNA TGTGCCAGCAGCCCCTTGCTAAGAGGGGGGAACACCGGGGAGCTGTTTTTT. Its protein is CASSPLLRGGNTGELFF.

Points on this clone: Distinct nucleotide sequences in the sample also encode this CDR3. This chain uses TRBV5-1 with TRBJ2-7; D remains unclear. The V end was cut by 0 bases, the J end by 1 base, with 5 bases between. The germline V gene has CDR1 SGHRS and CDR2 YFSETQ. The CDR3 spans 13 residues. CDR3 in amino acids: CASSLAVSYEQYF. The CDR3 bases are TGCGCCAGCAGCTTGGCAGTGTCCTACGAGCAGTACTTC.

The genes are TRBV14 and TRBJ1-2, with D possibly being TRBD1 (6 bases). This CDR3 is built from 14 residues. Germline CDR1 reads SGHDN; CDR2 reads FVKESK. V was cut by 5 bases and J by 4 bases, with 14 bases left in between. CDR3 DNA: TGTGCCAGCAGCGTCAGGGGAAGATTCTATGGCTACACCTTC. The encoded protein is CASSVRGRFYGYTF.

The genes are TRBV29-1 and TRBJ1-2; D is unclear. Looked up from germline, CDR1 is SQVTM and CDR2 is ANQGSEA. CDR3 length: 13 residues. Deletions cut 2 bases from V and 4 bases from J, with 11 bases between. CDR3 protein: CSVENSLIYGYTF. In nucleotides, the CDR3 is TGCAGCGTTGAAAACAGTCTTATCTATGGCTACACCTTC.